This TCR beta chain was found in a study of tumor-infiltrating lymphocytes in primary liver carcinoma. The germline CDR1 and CDR2 sequences are MNHNS and SASEGT. There are 11 residues in the CDR3. Extraction also yielded germline DNA, while blood RNA was obtained from unsorted whole blood. Synthesis of TCR beta cDNA was carried out from about 0.55 ug total RNA with a constant-region primer. The TCR beta library was amplified through three nested multiplex PCR rounds in a modified ARM-PCR procedure. A C-beta reverse primer was combined with TRBV1-TRBV30 forward primers in the first two PCR rounds, and each round had around 11 cycles. TCRdb itself ran the multiplex PCR reads through MiXCR, one entry per CDR3 protein. The profile shows fewer than 350,000 distinct CDR3 sequences, 55% to 65% of them singletons. As to this clonotype: This sequence may be a read error, since a much larger clone differs from it by one base.

This receptor was obtained from a man aged 35 to 55 with primary liver carcinoma and hepatitis B virus infection. This chain uses TRBV6-1 with TRBJ2-1; no firm D call. The sequenced sample consisted of peripheral blood. This CDR3 is CASRDGHEKFF. CDR3 coding DNA: TGTGCCAGCCGAGACGGGCATGAGAAGTTCTTC.